This paragraph covers one T cell receptor beta chain sequence. The data originate from a study of blood T cell repertoires in COVID-19. TCRdb keeps only in-frame clones here, not all; method: immunoSEQ multiplex PCR. This sample has 200,000 or so clones, with approximately 84% found just once. Per the germline V gene, CDR1 is SGHRS and CDR2 is YFSETQ. The CDR3 covers 14 residues. V lost 0 bases, J lost 7 bases, and 3 bases stayed unmatched. The chain uses TRBV5-1 and TRBJ2-1; the match to TRBD1 covers 8 bases. Sequencing was carried out using peripheral blood. This TCR was sampled from an older woman with acute or convalescent COVID-19. CDR3 in amino acids: CASSLGQGANEQFF. The CDR3 DNA sequence: TGCGCCAGCAGCTTGGGGCAGGGGGCGAATGAGCAGTTCTTC.